This entry concerns a single TCR beta chain. Its specificity is not known. This table comes from immunoSEQ multiplex PCR, and its TCRdb copy is limited to in-frame clones, with some not included. The table shows roughly 32,000 clones, with 80% occurring only once. The time point: baseline, week 1 (first vaccination visit). Treatment indicated: pre-vaccination baseline after standard-of-care therapy. This sample was included in a study of a mutant IDH1 vaccine in newly diagnosed glioma. In the study overall: Before enrollment, patients got radiotherapy alone, temozolomide alone, or mostly the combination.

The length of the CDR3 is 14 residues. Germline V gene data show CDR1 as SNHLY and CDR2 as FYNNEI. The ends were cut back, 6 bases at V and 6 bases at J, with 12 bases in the middle. Study findings and constraints: Vaccine-induced immune responses were detected in approximately 93% of patients.

V is TRBV2 and J is TRBJ1-6; the D is unclear. Sequenced material: peripheral blood mononuclear cells (PBMCs), taken from a glioma patient treated with radiotherapy, temozolomide or both. The receptor's source is a man aged 50-59 years with glioma. Some clones in this sample may be carry-over from other donors' samples. The CDR3 sequence: CASRPGSFNSPLHF. Here the CDR3 DNA reads TGTGCCAGCAGGCCGGGATCGTTTAATTCACCCCTCCACTTT.